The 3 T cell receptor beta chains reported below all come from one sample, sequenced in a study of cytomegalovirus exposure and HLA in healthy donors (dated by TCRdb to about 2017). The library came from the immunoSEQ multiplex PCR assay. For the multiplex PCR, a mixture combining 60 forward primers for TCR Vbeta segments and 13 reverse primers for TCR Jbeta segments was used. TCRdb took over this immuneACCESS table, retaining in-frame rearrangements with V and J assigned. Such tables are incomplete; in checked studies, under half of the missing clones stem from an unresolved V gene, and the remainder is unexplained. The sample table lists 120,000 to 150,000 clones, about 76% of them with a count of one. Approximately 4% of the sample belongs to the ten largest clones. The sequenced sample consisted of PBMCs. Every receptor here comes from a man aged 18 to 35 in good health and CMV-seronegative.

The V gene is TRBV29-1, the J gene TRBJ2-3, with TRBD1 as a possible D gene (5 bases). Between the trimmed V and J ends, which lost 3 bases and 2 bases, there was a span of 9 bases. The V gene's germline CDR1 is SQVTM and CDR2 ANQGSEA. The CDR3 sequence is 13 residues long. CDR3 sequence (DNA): TGCAGCGTTGATCAGGGTTCCACAGATACGCAGTATTTT. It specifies CSVDQGSTDTQYF.

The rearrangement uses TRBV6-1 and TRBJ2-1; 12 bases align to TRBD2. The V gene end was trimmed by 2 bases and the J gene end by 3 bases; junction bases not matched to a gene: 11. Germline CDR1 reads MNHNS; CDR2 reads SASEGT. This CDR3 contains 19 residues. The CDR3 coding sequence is TGTGCCAGCAGTGAACATCCTAGCGGGGGGGCAGTAGGCTACAATGAGCAGTTCTTC. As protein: CASSEHPSGGAVGYNEQFF.

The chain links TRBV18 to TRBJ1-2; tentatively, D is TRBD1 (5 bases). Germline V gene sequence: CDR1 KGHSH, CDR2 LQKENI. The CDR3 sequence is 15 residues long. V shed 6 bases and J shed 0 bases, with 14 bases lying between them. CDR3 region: CASSRPGGANYGYTF. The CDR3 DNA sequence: TGTGCCAGCTCCCGACCCGGGGGGGCTAACTATGGCTACACCTTC.